Sequencing of this TCR beta chain was carried out in a study of blood T cells in healthy people across ages. Whole-study findings and limits: Percentage of naive T cells showed a strong correlation with TCR beta diversity. The long-lived group displayed more naive CD4+ cells, plus higher diversity, than the aged donors did.

Together with a sample-barcoded 5' primer, a J-beta primer mix was included in a second PCR lasting about 6 to 11 cycles. Every sample gave at least 2.5 million paired-end reads containing CDR3. Each CDR3 protein is one row after TCRdb ran MiXCR on the 5' RACE reads. The sample holds some 900,000 distinct CDR3 sequences, roughly 48% seen once. This clonotype turned up a few times. Its antigen is unidentified. The specimen was blood. This receptor was taken from a young man in good health.

Here the CDR3 DNA reads TGCGCCAGCAGCTTGGGTTCTAGCGGGGCAGCCAAAAACATTCAGTACTTC. Amino acid sequence: CASSLGSSGAAKNIQYF. V usage is TRBV5-1 and J usage is TRBJ2-4; 9 nucleotides line up with TRBD2. CDR3 size: 17 residues. Germline trimming cut 0 bases from V and 0 bases from J; bases unmatched to any gene: 4. Looked up from germline, CDR1 is SGHRS and CDR2 is YFSETQ.